These 25 T cell receptor beta chains came from one sample sequenced in a study of OX40 agonist ivuxolimab in advanced cancers. TCRdb's table, derived via immunoSEQ multiplex PCR, lists solely in-frame clones and lacks some. The table shows tens of thousands of clones, with 84% occurring only once. The sample here was CD4+ or CD8+ T cells sorted from blood, taken in a trial of the OX40 agonist ivuxolimab. These receptors were obtained from an adult with an advanced solid tumor such as melanoma, head and neck, liver or kidney cancer.

This clone came up a few times. The genes are TRBV6-5 and TRBJ2-1; TRBD2 agrees at 11 bases. Germline loops: CDR1 MNHEY, CDR2 SVGAGI. This CDR3 region has 15 residues. The V segment lost 2 bases and the J segment 10 bases; nucleotides outside the gene matches: 7. The CDR3 loop is CASSYETSGKGEQFF. The DNA of the CDR3 is TGTGCCAGCAGTTACGAGACTAGCGGGAAGGGGGAGCAGTTCTTC.

This chain uses TRBV6-5 with TRBJ2-2, with D possibly matching TRBD1 (6 bases). CDR1 MNHEY and CDR2 SVGAGI come from the germline V gene. The CDR3 is made up of 13 amino acids. V lost 6 bases and J 5 bases, leaving 10 bases between the germline ends. The CDR3, as DNA: TGTGCCAGCAGCTGGGACATAACCGGGGAGCTGTTTTTT. Protein sequence: CASSWDITGELFF.

V and J are TRBV11-3 and TRBJ2-2; 13 bases map to TRBD2. The V segment lost 2 bases and the J segment 6 bases; nucleotides outside the gene matches: 9. Germline V CDR1 and CDR2: SGHNT, YENEEA. The CDR3 is made up of 18 amino acids. CDR3: CASSLSTGTSGKAGELFF. The CDR3 DNA reads as TGTGCCAGCAGCTTATCTACCGGGACTAGCGGGAAGGCCGGGGAGCTGTTTTTT.

A single count supports this clone. One base away lies a much larger clone, so this may be a sequencing read error. The chain is built from TRBV5-4 and TRBJ2-5; D ambiguous. This CDR3 is 16 amino acids long. The germline gives CDR1 SGHNT, CDR2 YYREEE (reference sequence). The CDR3 coding sequence is TGCGCCAGCAGCCAAGAATCGGCCCTCGAACGGTCTGAGCAGTACTTC. Translated: CASSQESALERSEQYF.

This clone was counted a single time. The genes are TRBV5-6 and TRBJ2-1; D unclear. Trimming removed 0 bases from V and 2 bases from J, with 9 bases in between. CDR1 is SGHDT and CDR2 is YYEEEE in the germline V gene. This CDR3 region has 15 residues. The CDR3 coding sequence is TGTGCCAGCAGCTTGGGGGGTGGGCCCTACAATGAGCAGTTCTTC. Translation gives CASSLGGGPYNEQFF.

The CDR3 loop reads CASSPDMGKLFF. CDR3 nucleotides: TGTGCCAGCAGCCCCGACATGGGAAAACTGTTTTTT. J is TRBJ1-4 and V is TRBV7-2, with D hard to call. Deletions cut 5 bases from V and 10 bases from J, with 11 bases between. This CDR3 contains 12 residues. Germline V CDR1 and CDR2: SGHTA, FQGNSA.

The V call is TRBV30, the J call TRBJ2-7, with D perhaps TRBD2 (5 bases). Germline assignment: CDR1 GTSNPN and CDR2 SVGIG (reference sequence). The CDR3 length is 13 residues. The V end was cut by 4 bases, the J end by 3 bases, with 13 bases between. The CDR3 protein is CAWKRGGNYEQYF. CDR3 in DNA: TGTGCCTGGAAGAGAGGAGGTAACTACGAGCAGTACTTC.

Only a few counts were recorded for this clone. The chain joins TRBV15 to TRBJ2-5; D assignment may be TRBD1 or TRBD2 (5 bases each). Germline values: CDR1 LNHNV, CDR2 YYDKDF (reference sequence). This CDR3 contains 12 residues. With 6 bases removed from V and 5 bases from J, the gap between germline ends came to 10 bases. The CDR3 protein is CATRTEGETQYF. In nucleotides, the CDR3 is TGTGCCACCAGGACCGAGGGGGAGACCCAGTACTTC.

This chain links TRBV5-1 with TRBJ2-1; 10 nucleotides line up with TRBD2. Losses at the gene ends were 0 bases for V and 7 bases for J; bases not matched to a gene: 7. This CDR3 comprises 16 residues. Germline V gene data show CDR1 as SGHRS and CDR2 as YFSETQ. CDR3 in DNA: TGCGCCAGCAGCTTGGAGCGAGCGGGAGGGTTGAATGAGCAGTTCTTC. This gives the protein CASSLERAGGLNEQFF.

CDR3 sequence reads: CASSKGWPDAEAFF. The CDR3 DNA reads as TGTGCCAGCAGCAAAGGTTGGCCAGACGCTGAAGCTTTCTTT. The chain has TRBV21-1 and TRBJ1-1. TRBV21-1 is annotated as a pseudogene. The CDR3 covers 14 residues.

This chain connects TRBV10-1 to TRBJ1-2; D remains ambiguous. The germline V gene has CDR1 WNHNN and CDR2 SYGVQD (reference sequence). The CDR3 covers 13 residues. With 5 bases removed from V and 8 bases from J, the gap between germline ends came to 15 bases. The CDR3 DNA is TGCGCCAGCAGTTCCAACGGCGGCCGGGGCTACACCTTC. It yields the protein CASSSNGGRGYTF.

This chain connects TRBV10-3 to TRBJ2-2; D gene unclear. Germline values: CDR1 ENHRY, CDR2 SYGVKD. Trimming took 2 bases from V and 5 from J, leaving 15 bases between them. The CDR3 is 16 residues long. The CDR3 sequence is CAISETGQPPTGELFF. DNA of the CDR3: TGTGCCATCAGTGAGACGGGCCAACCACCAACCGGGGAGCTGTTTTTT.

As concerns this clone: At one end, the junction sequence differs from germline, possibly due to a read error. V usage is TRBV2 and J usage is TRBJ2-7; D not resolved. This CDR3 spans 11 amino acids. The germline CDR1 and CDR2 sequences are SNHLY and FYNNEI. The CDR3: CASSSFYGQYF. The CDR3 nucleotides are TGTGCCAGCAGTTCCTTCTACGGGCAGTACTTC. The whole variable domain, remainder taken from reference TRBV2 and TRBJ2-7, is EPEVTQTPSHQVTQMGQEVILRCVPISNHLYFYWYRQILGQKVEFLVSFYNNEISEKSEIFDDQFSVERPDGSNFTLKIRSTKLEDSAMYFCASSSFYGQYFGPGTRLTVT.

The chain uses TRBV18 and TRBJ1-5; possibly TRBD1 for D (5 bases). The V gene lost 3 bases and the J gene lost 3 bases, with 9 bases spanning the gap. Germline V gene data show CDR1 as KGHSH and CDR2 as LQKENI. The CDR3 contains 14 residues. The CDR3 loop is CASSPDSSNQPQHF. The CDR3 DNA reads as TGTGCCAGCTCACCTGACAGCTCCAATCAGCCCCAGCATTTT.

The V call is TRBV2, the J call TRBJ1-1; D is unclear. The germline V gene has CDR1 SNHLY and CDR2 FYNNEI. This CDR3 is built from 12 residues. The V end lost 4 bases, the J end lost 0 bases, and 3 bases lay between the germline ends. CDR3 nucleotides: TGTGCCAGCAGTGGATTGAACACTGAAGCTTTCTTT. Translated: CASSGLNTEAFF.

This clone was observed a few times. This chain connects TRBV12-5 to TRBJ1-2, with D unclear. CDR3 length: 14 residues. Germline V gives CDR1 LGHNT, CDR2 FRNRAP. The V end was cut by 4 bases, the J end by 8 bases, with 17 bases between. The CDR3 DNA sequence: TGTGCTAGTGGTTCCACGGACGGCATCCTGGGCTACACCTTC. Its protein product is CASGSTDGILGYTF.

In regard to this clone: One end of the junction varies from germline; a read error may be responsible. This chain uses TRBV5-6 with TRBJ1-4; the match to TRBD1 covers 8 bases. The CDR3 consists of 14 residues. Germline CDR1 and CDR2: SGHDT and YYEEEE. DNA of the CDR3: TGTGTCAGCAGCTCGCTGGTAGACAGGGGAAAACTGTTTTTT. This gives the protein CVSSSLVDRGKLFF.

This chain connects TRBV7-8 to TRBJ2-3; a possible D gene is TRBD1 (6 bases). The CDR3 length is 16 residues. The germline V gene has CDR1 SGHVS and CDR2 FQNEAQ. V was trimmed by 1 base and J by 3 bases, leaving 14 bases between them. DNA of the CDR3: TGTGCCAGCAGCTTAGGGGCAGCAGGGGTTACAGATACGCAGTATTTT. Residues: CASSLGAAGVTDTQYF.

The chain couples TRBV5-6 to TRBJ1-2; D possibly corresponds to TRBD1 (5 bases). The V and J ends lost 9 bases and 8 bases respectively, with 20 bases between them. The CDR3 is 13 amino acids. Germline V CDR1 and CDR2: SGHDT, YYEEEE. The CDR3 DNA reads as TGTGCCACCCATCTGGGGGGGAAGAGAGGCTACACCTTC. Protein product: CATHLGGKRGYTF.

The gene calls are TRBV7-2 and TRBJ1-5; D is uncertain. The CDR3 loop spans 14 amino acids. Germline-derived CDR1 and CDR2 are SGHTA and FQGNSA. V lost 4 bases, J lost 7 bases, and 14 bases lay in between. Written as DNA, the CDR3 is TGTGCCAGCAGCTGGGTGGGAGTAGACCAGCCCCAGCATTTT. Its translation: CASSWVGVDQPQHF. Full variable domain (remainder filled in from reference TRBV7-2 and TRBJ1-5): GAGVSQSPSNKVTEKGKDVELRCDPISGHTALYWYRQSLGQGLEFLIYFQGNSAPDKSGLPSDRFSAERTGGSVSTLTIQRTQQEDSAVYLCASSWVGVDQPQHFGDGTRLSIL.

V usage is TRBV29-1 and J usage is TRBJ2-5; 10 nucleotides agree with TRBD1. The V gene end was trimmed by 7 bases and the J gene end by 5 bases; junction bases not matched to a gene: 7. CDR1 and CDR2 from the germline V gene are SQVTM and ANQGSEA. The CDR3 contains 13 residues. The CDR3 DNA sequence: TGCAGCGGAGCGGGACAGGGGATGGAGACCCAGTACTTC. As protein: CSGAGQGMETQYF. The full variable domain, rest sourced from reference TRBV29-1 and TRBJ2-5, is SAVISQKPSRDICQRGTSLTIQCQVDSQVTMMFWYRQQPGQSLTLIATANQGSEATYESGFVIDKFPISRPNLTFSTLTVSNMSPEDSSIYLCSGAGQGMETQYFGPGTRLLVL.

The chain has TRBV4-2 and TRBJ1-5, with 7 nucleotides matching TRBD1. The CDR3 extends over 16 amino acids. J lost 4 bases, V lost 0 bases, and 6 bases had no gene match. Germline CDR1 and CDR2: LGHNA and YNFKEQ. The CDR3 DNA is TGTGCCAGCAGCCAAGAGGGCGTCAGGGGGAATCAGCCCCAGCATTTT. This translates into CASSQEGVRGNQPQHF.

CDR3 loop: CASSGGAGEQFF. The CDR3 coding sequence is TGTGCCAGCAGTGGTGGAGCAGGTGAGCAGTTCTTC. This chain joins TRBV2 and TRBJ2-1, with D unclear. Germline CDR1 and CDR2: SNHLY and FYNNEI. V gave up 4 bases and J gave up 9 bases, with 10 bases separating them. This CDR3 spans 12 amino acids.

Worth noting for this clone: One end of the junction fails to match germline, which may point to a read error. The CDR3 nucleotides are TGTGCCAGCAGCGGCCACAGGGGCCCTGAAGCTCTCTTT. Its translation is CASSGHRGPEALF. This sequence joins TRBV6-5 and TRBJ1-1, with 7 bases that match TRBD1. This CDR3 has 13 residues. Germline V gene sequence: CDR1 MNHEY, CDR2 SVGAGI.

The genes are TRBV6-1 and TRBJ2-3; the D is unclear. The CDR3 has 14 residues. The germline V and J ends were trimmed by 2 bases and 0 bases, with 6 bases remaining between them. Germline loops: CDR1 MNHNS, CDR2 SASEGT. The CDR3 protein is CASSENWSTDTQYF. The CDR3 coding sequence is TGTGCCAGCAGTGAAAACTGGAGCACAGATACGCAGTATTTT.